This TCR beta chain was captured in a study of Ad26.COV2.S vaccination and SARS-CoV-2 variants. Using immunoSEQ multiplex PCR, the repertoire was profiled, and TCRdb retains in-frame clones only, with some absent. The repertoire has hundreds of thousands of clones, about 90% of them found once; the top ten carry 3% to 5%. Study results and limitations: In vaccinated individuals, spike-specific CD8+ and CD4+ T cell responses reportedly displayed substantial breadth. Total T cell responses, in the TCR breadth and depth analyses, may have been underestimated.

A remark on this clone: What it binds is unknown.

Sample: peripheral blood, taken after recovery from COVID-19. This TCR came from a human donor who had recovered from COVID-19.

The CDR3 protein is CASSPGLAGSEQFF. As DNA, the CDR3 is TGCGCCAGCAGCCCGGGACTAGCGGGGAGTGAGCAGTTCTTC. This sequence joins TRBV5-1 and TRBJ2-1; TRBD2 agrees at 13 bases. Losses at the gene ends were 4 bases for V and 9 bases for J; bases not matched to a gene: 4. The germline V gene has CDR1 SGHRS and CDR2 YFSETQ. The CDR3 contains 14 residues.